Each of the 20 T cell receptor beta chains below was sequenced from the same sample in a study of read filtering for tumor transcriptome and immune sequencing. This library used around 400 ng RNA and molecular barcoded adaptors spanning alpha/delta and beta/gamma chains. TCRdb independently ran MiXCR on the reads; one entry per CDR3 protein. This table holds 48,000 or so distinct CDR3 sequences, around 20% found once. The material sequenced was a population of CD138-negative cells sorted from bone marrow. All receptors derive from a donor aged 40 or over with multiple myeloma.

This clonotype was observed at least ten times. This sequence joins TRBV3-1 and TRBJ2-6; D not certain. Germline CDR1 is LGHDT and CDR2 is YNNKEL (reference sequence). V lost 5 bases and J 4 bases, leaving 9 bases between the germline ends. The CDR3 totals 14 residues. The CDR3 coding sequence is TGTGCCAGCAGCTACGTGGCCGGGGCCAACGTCCTGACTTTC. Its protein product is CASSYVAGANVLTF.

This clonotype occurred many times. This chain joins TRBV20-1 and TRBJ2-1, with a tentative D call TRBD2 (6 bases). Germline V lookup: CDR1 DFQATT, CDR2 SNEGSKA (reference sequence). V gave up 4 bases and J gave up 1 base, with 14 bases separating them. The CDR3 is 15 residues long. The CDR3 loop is CSAKTSGESYNEQFF. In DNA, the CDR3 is TGCAGTGCTAAAACGTCGGGAGAATCCTACAATGAGCAGTTCTTC.

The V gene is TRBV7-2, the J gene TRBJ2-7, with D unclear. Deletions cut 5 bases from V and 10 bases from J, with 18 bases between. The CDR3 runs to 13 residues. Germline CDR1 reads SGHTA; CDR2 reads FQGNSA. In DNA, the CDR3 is TGTGCCAGCAGCGGGCGACATCCCGGAGAACAGTACTTC. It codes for CASSGRHPGEQYF. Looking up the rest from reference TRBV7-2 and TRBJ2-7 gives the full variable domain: GAGVSQSPSNKVTEKGKDVELRCDPISGHTALYWYRQSLGQGLEFLIYFQGNSAPDKSGLPSDRFSAERTGGSVSTLTIQRTQQEDSAVYLCASSGRHPGEQYFGPGTRLTVT.

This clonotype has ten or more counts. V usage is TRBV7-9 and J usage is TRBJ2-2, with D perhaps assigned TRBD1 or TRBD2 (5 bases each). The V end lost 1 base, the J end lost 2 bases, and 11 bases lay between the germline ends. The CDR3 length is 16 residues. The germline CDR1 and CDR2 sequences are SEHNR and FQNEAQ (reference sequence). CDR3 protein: CASSLVLGTNTGELFF. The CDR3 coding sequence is TGTGCCAGCAGCTTAGTACTCGGGACCAACACCGGGGAGCTGTTTTTT.

The CDR3 sequence: CASSFPSGRVPDTQYF. The CDR3, as DNA: TGTGCCAGCAGTTTCCCTAGCGGGAGGGTGCCAGATACGCAGTATTTT. V usage is TRBV12-3 or TRBV12-4 and J usage is TRBJ2-3; 12 positions agree with TRBD2. CDR3 size: 16 residues. After removal of 3 bases from V and 4 bases from J, the junction contained 5 bases not matched to a gene.

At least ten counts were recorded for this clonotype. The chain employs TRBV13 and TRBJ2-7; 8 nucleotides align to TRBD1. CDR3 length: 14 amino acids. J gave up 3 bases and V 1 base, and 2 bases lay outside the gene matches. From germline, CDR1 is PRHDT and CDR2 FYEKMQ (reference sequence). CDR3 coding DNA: TGTGCCAGCAGCTTAGCCGGACAGGGCTACGAGCAGTACTTC. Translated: CASSLAGQGYEQYF.

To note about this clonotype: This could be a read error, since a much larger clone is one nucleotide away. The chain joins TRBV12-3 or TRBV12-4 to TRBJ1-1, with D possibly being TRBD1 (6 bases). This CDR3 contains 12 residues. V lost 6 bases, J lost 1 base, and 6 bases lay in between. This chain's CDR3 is CASRGANTEAFF. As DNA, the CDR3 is TGTGCCAGCAGGGGGGCGAACACTGAAGCTTTCTTT.

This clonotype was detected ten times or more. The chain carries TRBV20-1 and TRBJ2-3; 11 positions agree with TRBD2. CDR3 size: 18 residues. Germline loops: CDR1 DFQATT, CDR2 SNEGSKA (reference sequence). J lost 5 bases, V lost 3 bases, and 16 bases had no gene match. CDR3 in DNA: TGCAGTGCTAGGGGCACTAGCGGGGGCCTCATCCGGGAAGATACGCAGTATTTT. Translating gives CSARGTSGGLIREDTQYF.

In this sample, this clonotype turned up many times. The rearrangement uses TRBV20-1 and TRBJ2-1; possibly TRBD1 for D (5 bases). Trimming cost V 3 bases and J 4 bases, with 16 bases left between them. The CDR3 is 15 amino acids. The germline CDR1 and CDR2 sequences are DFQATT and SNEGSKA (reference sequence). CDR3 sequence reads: CSARSLSGKYNEQFF. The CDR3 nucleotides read TGCAGTGCTAGGTCCCTTTCAGGGAAATACAATGAGCAGTTCTTC.

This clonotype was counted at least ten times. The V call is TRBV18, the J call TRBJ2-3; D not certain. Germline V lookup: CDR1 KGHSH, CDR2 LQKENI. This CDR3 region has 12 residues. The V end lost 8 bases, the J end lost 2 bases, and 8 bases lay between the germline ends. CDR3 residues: CASSPDTDTQYF. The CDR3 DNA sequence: TGTGCCAGCAGTCCCGACACAGATACGCAGTATTTT. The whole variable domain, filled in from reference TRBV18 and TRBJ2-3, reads NAGVMQNPRHLVRRRGQEARLRCSPMKGHSHVYWYRQLPEEGLKFMVYLQKENIIDESGMPKERFSAEFPKEGPSILRIQQVVRGDSAAYFCASSPDTDTQYFGPGTRLTVL.

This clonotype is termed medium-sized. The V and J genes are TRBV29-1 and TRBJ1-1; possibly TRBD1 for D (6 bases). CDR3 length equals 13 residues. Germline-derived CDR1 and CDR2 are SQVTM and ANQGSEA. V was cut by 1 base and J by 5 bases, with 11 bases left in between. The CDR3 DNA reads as TGCAGCGTTGAAGGCGGTCAGGGGACTGAAGCTTTCTTT. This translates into CSVEGGQGTEAFF.

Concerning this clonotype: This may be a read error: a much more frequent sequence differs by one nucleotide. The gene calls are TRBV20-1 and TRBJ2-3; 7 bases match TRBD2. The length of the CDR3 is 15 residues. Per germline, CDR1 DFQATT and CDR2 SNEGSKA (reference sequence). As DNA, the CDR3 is TGCAGTGCTGGAGATGTGGCGGGAGCAACAGATACGCAGTATTTT. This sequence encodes CSAGDVAGATDTQYF.

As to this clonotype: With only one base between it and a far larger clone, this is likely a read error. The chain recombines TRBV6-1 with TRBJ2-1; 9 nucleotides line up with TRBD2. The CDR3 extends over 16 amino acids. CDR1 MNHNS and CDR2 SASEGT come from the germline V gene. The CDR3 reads CAGSSLAGASYNEQFF. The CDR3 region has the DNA TGTGCCGGCAGTTCTTTAGCGGGAGCGAGCTACAATGAGCAGTTCTTC.

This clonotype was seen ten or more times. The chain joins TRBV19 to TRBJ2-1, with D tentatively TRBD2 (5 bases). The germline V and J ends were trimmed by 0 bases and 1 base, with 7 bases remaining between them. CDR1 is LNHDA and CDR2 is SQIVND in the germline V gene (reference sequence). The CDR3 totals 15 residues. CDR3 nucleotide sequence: TGTGCCAGTAGTATAGAAGGGAGATCCTACAATGAGCAGTTCTTC. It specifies CASSIEGRSYNEQFF.

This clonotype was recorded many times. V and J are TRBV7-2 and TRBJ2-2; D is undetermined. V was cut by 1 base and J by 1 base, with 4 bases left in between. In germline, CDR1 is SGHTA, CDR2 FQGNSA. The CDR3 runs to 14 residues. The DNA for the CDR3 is TGTGCCAGCAGCTTAGACTGGAACACCGGGGAGCTGTTTTTT. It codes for CASSLDWNTGELFF. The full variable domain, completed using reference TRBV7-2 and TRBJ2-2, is GAGVSQSPSNKVTEKGKDVELRCDPISGHTALYWYRQSLGQGLEFLIYFQGNSAPDKSGLPSDRFSAERTGGSVSTLTIQRTQQEDSAVYLCASSLDWNTGELFFGEGSRLTVL.

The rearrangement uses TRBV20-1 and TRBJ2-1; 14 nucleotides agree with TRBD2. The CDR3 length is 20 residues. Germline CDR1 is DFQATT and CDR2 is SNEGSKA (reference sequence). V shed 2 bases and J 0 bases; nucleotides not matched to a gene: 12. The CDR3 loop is CSARRGGLAGVQSSYNEQFF. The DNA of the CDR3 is TGCAGTGCTAGACGCGGGGGACTAGCGGGAGTCCAGAGCTCCTACAATGAGCAGTTCTTC.

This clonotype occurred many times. Written as DNA, the CDR3 is TGTGCCAGCAGCAGACACGGACTAGCGGGAGCGAGCTCCTACAATGAGCAGTTCTTC. Amino acids: CASSRHGLAGASSYNEQFF. The V gene is TRBV7-8, the J gene TRBJ2-1; TRBD2 matches 13 bases. Germline assignment: CDR1 SGHVS and CDR2 FQNEAQ. V lost 5 bases, J lost 0 bases, and 10 bases stayed unmatched. The CDR3 length is 19 residues.

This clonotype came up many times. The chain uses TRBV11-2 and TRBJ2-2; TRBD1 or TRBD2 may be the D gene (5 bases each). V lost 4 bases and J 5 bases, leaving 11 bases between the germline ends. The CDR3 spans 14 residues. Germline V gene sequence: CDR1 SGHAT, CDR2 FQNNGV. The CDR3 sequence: CASSWGMGTGELFF. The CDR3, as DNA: TGTGCCAGCAGCTGGGGGATGGGGACCGGGGAGCTGTTTTTT.

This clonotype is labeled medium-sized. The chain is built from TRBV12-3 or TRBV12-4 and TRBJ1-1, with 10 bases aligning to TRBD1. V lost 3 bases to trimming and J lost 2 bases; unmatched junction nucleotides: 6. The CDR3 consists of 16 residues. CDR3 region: CASSFRQGAGNTEAFF. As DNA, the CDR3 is TGTGCCAGCAGTTTCAGACAGGGGGCTGGAAACACTGAAGCTTTCTTT.

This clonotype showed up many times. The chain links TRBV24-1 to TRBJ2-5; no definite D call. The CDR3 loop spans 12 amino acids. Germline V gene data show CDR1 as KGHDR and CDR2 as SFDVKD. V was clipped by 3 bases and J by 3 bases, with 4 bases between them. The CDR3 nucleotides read TGTGCCACCAGTGATGGGGAAGAGACCCAGTACTTC. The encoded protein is CATSDGEETQYF.